A selection of T cell receptor beta chains follows, all from one sample in a study of radiation and T cells in renal cell carcinoma. The repertoire was sequenced with immunoSEQ multiplex PCR; TCRdb's copy has only in-frame clones and lacks some. The data hold some 16,000 clones, with 50% to 65% observed a single time. Specimen: tumor tissue, collected from a patient whose treatment was nephrectomy without radiotherapy. The source of these receptors is a man aged 40-55 years with renal cell carcinoma. CDR3s include the opening cysteine and the closing phenylalanine or tryptophan. A D gene is named only where the DNA matches it firmly. Clone size, where shown, is once, few, many, or a class for clones that have expanded.

>TRBJ2-3|NA|TRBD2|TRBV7-3
TGTGCCAGCAGCTTAGCTAGCGGGGGAACAGATACGCAGTATTTT
CASSLASGGTDTQYF
>TRBJ2-7|NA|TRBD1|TRBV2
TGTGCCAGCAGACCCCCCTCGGGACAGGGGACCTACGAGCAGTACTTC
CASRPPSGQGTYEQYF
>TRBJ1-3|NA|NA|TRBV6-6
TGTGCCAGCAGCTCGAGGTCTGGAAACACCATATATTTT
CASSSRSGNTIYF
>TRBJ2-2|NA|NA|TRBV6-6
TGTGCCAGCAGTTACCGGGGTGAAGGGACCGGGGAGCTGTTTTTT
CASSYRGEGTGELFF
>TRBJ2-2|NA|NA|TRBV18
TGTGCCAGCTCACCACTTGGGGCAGGGCGAAGCACCGGGGAGCTGTTTTTT
CASSPLGAGRSTGELFF
>TRBJ2-1|NA|TRBD2|TRBV5-1
TGCGCCAGCAGCTTGGTGCTAGCGGGGGGTTCTGGCAATGAGCAGTTCTTC
CASSLVLAGGSGNEQFF
>TRBJ1-3|NA|TRBD1|TRBV6-1
TGTGCCAGCAGTTCAAGGACAGGGTTCGGAAACACCATATATTTT
CASSSRTGFGNTIYF
>TRBJ2-7|NA|TRBD1|TRBV4-2
TGTGCCAGCAGCCAAGAAAGGGGACAGACCTACGAGCAGTACTTC
CASSQERGQTYEQYF
>TRBJ2-6|few|TRBD1|TRBV28
TGTGCCAGTAAGCCTCCCGGGACAGGGTCTGGGGCCAACGTCCTGACTTTC
CASKPPGTGSGANVLTF
>TRBJ1-1|few|NA|TRBV7-3
TGTGCCAGCAGCCCCGGGACCGCTCGCCCTGAAGCTTTCTTT
CASSPGTARPEAFF
>TRBJ2-7|once|TRBD2|TRBV2
TGTGCCAGCAGTGTTAGCGGGGGGTGTGTCGAGCAGTACTTC
CASSVSGGCVEQYF
>TRBJ1-1|few|TRBD1|TRBV10-3
TGTGCCATCAGATCCGGGACAGGGGGCAACACTGAAGCTTTCTTT
CAIRSGTGGNTEAFF
>TRBJ1-1|NA|NA|TRBV5-1
TGCGCCAGCAGCTTGGCCCAGTCGAGGGAGAACACTGAAGCTTTCTTT
CASSLAQSRENTEAFF
>TRBJ1-2|few|NA|TRBV6-1
TGTGCCAGCAGGGCCTTGGCACCGATTTATGGCTACACCTTC
CASRALAPIYGYTF
>TRBJ2-3|few|NA|TRBV14
TGTGCCAGCAGCCAAGGCCCCGTGGCTACCCCTAGCACAGATACGCAGTATTTT
CASSQGPVATPSTDTQYF
>TRBJ2-1|NA|NA|TRBV6-1
TGTGCCACCAATGAGCAGTTCTTC
CATNEQFF
>TRBJ1-3|few|NA|TRBV19
TGTGCCAGTATTCAGGGACGCTCTGGAAACACCATATATTTT
CASIQGRSGNTIYF
>TRBJ2-1|NA|NA|TRBV5-4
TGTGCCAGCAGCCATAGCTCCTACAATGAGCAGTTCTTC
CASSHSSYNEQFF
>TRBJ2-3|NA|NA|TRBV27
TGTGCCAGCAGACACAGGAAAACTAGCACAGATACGCAGTATTTT
CASRHRKTSTDTQYF
>TRBJ2-7|few|NA|TRBV13
TGTGCCAGCAGCGCCCAGGGGGGACATTACGAGCAGTACTTC
CASSAQGGHYEQYF
>TRBJ1-2|medium-sized|NA|TRBV5-1
TGCGCCAGCAGCTTGGCCACTTCAAAGGGCCACTATGGCTACACCTTC
CASSLATSKGHYGYTF
>TRBJ2-1|NA|NA|TRBV2
TGTGCCAGCAGTTCCCCAGCAGGGGACAATGAGCAGTTCTTC
CASSSPAGDNEQFF
>TRBJ1-2|large|NA|TRBV6-6
TGTGCCAGCAGTCGGGCTCTTTCGAACTATGGCTACACCTTC
CASSRALSNYGYTF
>TRBJ1-4|medium-sized|NA|TRBV6-1
TGTGCCAGCAGTGAATTACGAACCAAACTGTTTTTT
CASSELRTKLFF
>TRBJ1-4|few|NA|TRBV4-2
TGTGCCAGCAGCCAAGATGGTGGGAGGAAACTGTTTTTT
CASSQDGGRKLFF
>TRBJ2-5|NA|NA|TRBV19
TGTGCCAGTAGTATAGGGACTCCACAAGAGACCCAGTACTTC
CASSIGTPQETQYF
>TRBJ2-7|NA|TRBD2|TRBV6-5
TGTGCCAGCAGTTACTCGGCTAGCGGCTCCTACGAGCAGTACTTC
CASSYSASGSYEQYF
>TRBJ2-7|NA|NA|TRBV5-5
TGTGCCAGCAGCTGGGCCTACGAGCAGTACTTC
CASSWAYEQYF
>TRBJ1-1|few|NA|TRBV27
TGTGCCAGCAGTTTAAATCCGGGACTTGAAGCTTTCTTT
CASSLNPGLEAFF
>TRBJ1-5|NA|NA|TRBV6-5
TGTGCCAGCAGAAAACAGGGTTCTCAGCCCCAGCATTTT
CASRKQGSQPQHF
>TRBJ1-4|NA|TRBD1|TRBV19
TGTGCCACTGGGACAGGTCTCGGGTGGGAAAAACTGTTTTTT
CATGTGLGWEKLFF
>TRBJ2-1|many|NA|TRBV9
TGTGCCAGCAGCGTAGGAGGGTCAACCTACAATGAGCAGTTCTTC
CASSVGGSTYNEQFF
>TRBJ1-2|medium-sized|TRBD1|TRBV19
TGTGCCAGTAGTAGGGCAGGGGGCGCCGCGGGCTTTGGCTACACCTTC
CASSRAGGAAGFGYTF
>TRBJ2-1|few|TRBD2|TRBV2
TGTGCCAGCAAGAGCGGGGGGGCCTACAATGAGCAGTTCTTC
CASKSGGAYNEQFF
>TRBJ2-7|few|NA|TRBV13
TGTGCCAGCAGCTTAGGCAGCGGGCAGGAGCAGTACTTC
CASSLGSGQEQYF
>TRBJ1-6|NA|NA|TRBV6-6
TGTGCCAGCAGTTACGTATCGGGGTATAATTCACCCCTCCACTTT
CASSYVSGYNSPLHF
>TRBJ1-4|few|NA|TRBV7-2
TGTGCCAGCAGCCGCGCGGGAGTTGGAGAAAAACTGTTTTTT
CASSRAGVGEKLFF
>TRBJ1-1|NA|NA|TRBV5-1
TGCGCCAGCAGCTTGGGGGGTGGGTACACTGAAGCTTTCTTT
CASSLGGGYTEAFF
>TRBJ1-2|NA|NA|TRBV27
TGTGCCAGCAGTTTGAAGGGTTCCTTGGAGGGCTACACCTTC
CASSLKGSLEGYTF
>TRBJ2-7|NA|NA|TRBV5-1
TGCGCCAGCAGCCCGGGACAGACTAGGAACGAGCAGTACTTC
CASSPGQTRNEQYF
>TRBJ1-3|NA|NA|TRBV19
TGTGCCAGTAGTTCCGGGACGTCGATCTCTGGAAACACCATATATTTT
CASSSGTSISGNTIYF
>TRBJ1-6|few|TRBD1|TRBV6-5
TGTGCCAGCAGTTACTCGAGGGACAGTGATTCACCCCTCCACTTT
CASSYSRDSDSPLHF
>TRBJ2-2|once|TRBD1|TRBV28
TGTGCCAGCGGGACAGACGACACCGGGGAGCTGTTTTTT
CASGTDDTGELFF
>TRBJ1-6|once|NA|TRBV7-3
TGTGCCAGCAGCTTAAGTTCCGGTGCTGAGGATAATTCACCCCTCCACTTT
CASSLSSGAEDNSPLHF
>TRBJ2-3|NA|TRBD2|TRBV2
TGTGCCAGCAGTGAGGGACTAGCGGGGGATACGCAGTATTTT
CASSEGLAGDTQYF
>TRBJ1-2|NA|NA|TRBV30
TGTGCCTGGAGTGTGGCCACAAACTATGGCTACACCTTC
CAWSVATNYGYTF
>TRBJ2-7|NA|NA|TRBV4-2
TGTGCCAGCAGCTTTACTAGCTGGGACGAGCAGTACTTC
CASSFTSWDEQYF
>TRBJ2-1|NA|TRBD2|TRBV7-6
TGTGCCAGCAGCTCCAGCCTAGCGGGGGGGCCCAATGAGCAGTTCTTC
CASSSSLAGGPNEQFF
>TRBJ2-2|NA|TRBD1|TRBV5-1
TGCGCCAGCAGCTTTTGGACAGGCAACACCGGGGAGCTGTTTTTT
CASSFWTGNTGELFF
>TRBJ1-1|NA|NA|TRBV11-2
TGTGCCAGCAGCGCCAACCCGGGAAGCTTCTCGAACACTGAAGCTTTCTTT
CASSANPGSFSNTEAFF
>TRBJ1-1|NA|TRBD1|TRBV29-1
TGCAGCATCGACAGGGGGTACACTGAAGCTTTCTTT
CSIDRGYTEAFF
>TRBJ2-7|NA|TRBD2|TRBV7-6
TGTGCCAGCAGCCCCGGACTAGCGGGGGAATCCTACGAGCAGTACTTC
CASSPGLAGESYEQYF
>TRBJ1-1|once|NA|TRBV27
TGTGCCAGCAGCGTAGGGGGTAGCACTGAAGCTTTCTTT
CASSVGGSTEAFF
>TRBJ2-7|NA|NA|TRBV19
TGTGCCAGTAGTCCGCCGGGACTTAACGAGCAGTACTTC
CASSPPGLNEQYF
>TRBJ2-7|NA|NA|TRBV27
TGTGCCAGCAGTTTATGGGCAACGGGGGCAAGGGAGCAGTACTTC
CASSLWATGAREQYF
>TRBJ2-3|few|TRBD2|TRBV6-4
TGTGCCAGCAGTGATGACGGGACTAGCGGGGCCGATACGCAGTATTTT
CASSDDGTSGADTQYF
>TRBJ2-3|NA|TRBD1|TRBV18
TGTGCCAGCTCACCGGAACAGGGGTATACAGATACGCAGTATTTT
CASSPEQGYTDTQYF
>TRBJ1-3|few|NA|TRBV6-5
TGTGCCAGCACCACACAGGGCTCTGGAAACACCATATATTTT
CASTTQGSGNTIYF
>TRBJ2-3|NA|TRBD2|TRBV5-4
TGTGCCAGCAGCCCACCGGGACTAGCGGGGGGGATGGCAGATACGCAGTATTTT
CASSPPGLAGGMADTQYF